This TCR beta chain was identified during a study of blood T cell repertoires in COVID-19. Authors' data handling: The assay estimated nucleated cells by amplifying reference gene primers. Sequencing used immunoSEQ multiplex PCR; TCRdb keeps in-frame clones, though not all of them. The V and J calls and clone size come from that table; D and trimming were worked out from the DNA. This table holds over 65,000 clones, about 93% found once. CDR1 SGHTS and CDR2 YDEGEE come from the germline V gene. Losses at the gene ends were 5 bases for V and 10 bases for J; bases not matched to a gene: 15. The CDR3 covers 16 residues.

The material sequenced was peripheral blood. V usage is TRBV5-8 and J usage is TRBJ1-6; 7 bases are shared with TRBD1. This sequence originates from a human donor in a cohort sampled during active COVID-19. CDR3 protein: CASSPGGTPVISPLHF. In nucleotides, the CDR3 is TGTGCCAGCAGTCCAGGGGGGACGCCGGTAATATCACCCCTCCACTTT.